Described below is a single T cell receptor beta chain sequence and its context. Antigen unknown. This table comes from immunoSEQ multiplex PCR, and its TCRdb copy is limited to in-frame clones, with some not included. This sample carries over 75,000 clones, 86% of them seen once, and the ten largest clones take 1.4%. This sample stems from a study of graft-versus-host responses after intestinal transplantation. About the study: All recipients were given anti-thymocyte globulin induction, and tacrolimus and steroids were then administered for 2 to 3 years.

Points from the study as a whole: Recipient marrow contained GvH clones, some of which appeared first in ileum or blood.

The sequence came from a human patient who received an intestinal transplant, so some T cells may come from the graft donor. Sequences were derived from PBMCs, sampled 255 days after intestinal transplant.

This CDR3 is CASRMTGTLYNEQFF. The CDR3 DNA is TGTGCCAGCAGGATGACAGGGACCCTATACAATGAGCAGTTCTTC. The chain uses TRBV6-6 and TRBJ2-1; 7 nucleotides line up with TRBD1. Germline assignment: CDR1 MNHNY and CDR2 SVGAGI (reference sequence). This CDR3 spans 15 amino acids. V gave up 6 bases and J gave up 4 bases; unmatched junction bases: 9.